This TCR beta chain was captured in a study of regulatory T cells in long-lasting Graves disease. Study-level points and caveats: Persistent cases favored TRBV28, TRBJ1-2 and TRBJ2-5. Small numbers of samples may have cut accuracy. Relative to new patients (roughly 1,000), persistent patients exhibited greater sharing of public clonotypes (approximately 2,700).

Time point reported: newly diagnosed GD, antithyroid drugs for less than 3 months. The TCR library was made from RNA that had been extracted from PBMCs in TRIzol. About this clonotype itself: Its target is not known.

HTBI primers from iRepertoire and Arm-PCR of CDR3 regions yielded the TCR beta libraries. TCRdb independently ran MiXCR on the multiplex PCR reads; one entry per CDR3 protein. This sample has some 320,000 distinct CDR3 sequences; over 15% occur once, and the top ten carry around 36%. The CDR3 covers 15 residues. The germline gives CDR1 SGHNT, CDR2 YENEEA. Trimming pared 1 base from V and 3 bases from J, leaving 12 bases between. This clonotype was sampled from a female donor with Graves disease. The rearrangement uses TRBV11-3 and TRBJ1-2; the D gene is possibly TRBD1 (5 bases). Sequenced material: peripheral blood mononuclear cells (PBMCs), taken at new diagnosis, from a patient treated with antithyroid drugs. The CDR3 loop reads CASSLGGIGDYGYTF. In nucleotides, the CDR3 is TGTGCCAGCAGCTTAGGGGGCATCGGGGACTATGGCTACACCTTC.